This T cell receptor beta chain originates from a study of blood T cell repertoires in COVID-19. In the study overall: Nucleic acid was either cDNA or gDNA, and it came from T cells, B-cell-depleted T cells, or PBMCs.

In the authors' workflow: Reference gene primer amplification in the assay estimated nucleated cell counts. Sequencing was performed with immunoSEQ multiplex PCR; in TCRdb, only in-frame clones are kept and a portion is missing. From that table come the V and J calls and clone size; the DNA was used to work out D and trimming. The table records around 51,000 clones, over 75% of them present only once. CDR3 length: 13 amino acids. Trimming took off 5 bases at V and 2 bases at J, with 9 bases between the two ends. CDR1 is KGHSH, CDR2 LQKENI, per germline. The clonotype was recovered from a man aged 65 to 79 with acute or convalescent COVID-19. The V gene is TRBV18, the J gene TRBJ1-1, with TRBD1 as a possible D gene (5 bases). The sample taken for sequencing was peripheral blood. The CDR3, as DNA: TGTGCCAGCTCAATGGACACTAACACTGAAGCTTTCTTT. Translating gives CASSMDTNTEAFF.